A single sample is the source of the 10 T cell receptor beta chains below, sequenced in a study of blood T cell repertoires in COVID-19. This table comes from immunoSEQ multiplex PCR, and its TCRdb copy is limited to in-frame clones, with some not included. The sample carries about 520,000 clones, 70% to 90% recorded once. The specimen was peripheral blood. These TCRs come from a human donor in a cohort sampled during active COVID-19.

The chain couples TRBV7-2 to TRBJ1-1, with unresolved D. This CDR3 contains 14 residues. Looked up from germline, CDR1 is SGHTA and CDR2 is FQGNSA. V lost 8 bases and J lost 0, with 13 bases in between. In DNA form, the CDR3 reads TGTGCCAGCGGGCGGGGAGGTATGAACACTGAAGCTTTCTTT. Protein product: CASGRGGMNTEAFF.

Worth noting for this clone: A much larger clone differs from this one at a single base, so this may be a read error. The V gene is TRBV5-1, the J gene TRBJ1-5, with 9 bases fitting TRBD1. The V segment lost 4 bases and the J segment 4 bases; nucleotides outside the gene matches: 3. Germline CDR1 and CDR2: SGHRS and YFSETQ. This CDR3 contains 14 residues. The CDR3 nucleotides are TGCGCCAGCAGCGCGGGGACAGGGAATCAGCCCCAGCATTTT. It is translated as CASSAGTGNQPQHF.

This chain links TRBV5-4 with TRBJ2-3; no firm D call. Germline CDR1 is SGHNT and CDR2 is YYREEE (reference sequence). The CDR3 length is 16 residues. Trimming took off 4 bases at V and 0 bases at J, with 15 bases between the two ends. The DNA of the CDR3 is TGTGCCAGCAGCAACGACCGTGGGCAGAGCACAGATACGCAGTATTTT. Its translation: CASSNDRGQSTDTQYF.

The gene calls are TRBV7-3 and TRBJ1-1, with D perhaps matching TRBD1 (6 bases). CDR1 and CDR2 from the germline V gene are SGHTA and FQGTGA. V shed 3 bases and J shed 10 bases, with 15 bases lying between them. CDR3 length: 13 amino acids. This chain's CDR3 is CASSFDQGMAAFF. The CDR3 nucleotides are TGTGCCAGCAGCTTCGATCAGGGGATGGCAGCTTTCTTT. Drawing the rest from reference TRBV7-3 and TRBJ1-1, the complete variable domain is GAGVSQTPSNKVTEKGKYVELRCDPISGHTALYWYRQSLGQGPEFLIYFQGTGAADDSGLPNDRFFAVRPEGSVSTLKIQRTERGDSAVYLCASSFDQGMAAFFGQGTRLTVV.

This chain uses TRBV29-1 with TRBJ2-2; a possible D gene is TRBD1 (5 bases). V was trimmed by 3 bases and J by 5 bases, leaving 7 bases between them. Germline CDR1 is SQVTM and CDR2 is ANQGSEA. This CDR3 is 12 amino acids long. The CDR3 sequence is CSVDRGTGELFF. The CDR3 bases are TGCAGCGTTGATAGGGGAACCGGGGAGCTGTTTTTT.

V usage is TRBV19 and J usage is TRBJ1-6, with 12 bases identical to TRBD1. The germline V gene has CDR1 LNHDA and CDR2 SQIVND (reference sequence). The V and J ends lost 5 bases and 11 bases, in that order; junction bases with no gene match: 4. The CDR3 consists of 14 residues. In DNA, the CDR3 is TGTGCCAGTAGTGCCGGGACAGGGGGCCCACCCCTCCACTTT. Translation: CASSAGTGGPPLHF.

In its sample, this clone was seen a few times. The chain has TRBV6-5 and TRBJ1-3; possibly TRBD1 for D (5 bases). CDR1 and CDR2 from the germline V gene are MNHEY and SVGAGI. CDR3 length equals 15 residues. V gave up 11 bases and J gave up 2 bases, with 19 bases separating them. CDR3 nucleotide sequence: TGTGCCCCTGGAACAGGACAACTGCCTGGAAACACCATATATTTT. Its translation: CAPGTGQLPGNTIYF.

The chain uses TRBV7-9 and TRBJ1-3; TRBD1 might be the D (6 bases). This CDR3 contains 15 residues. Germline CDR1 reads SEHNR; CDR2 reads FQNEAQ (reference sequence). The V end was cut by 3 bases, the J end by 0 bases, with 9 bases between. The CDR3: CASSFWTASGNTIYF. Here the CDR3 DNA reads TGTGCCAGCAGCTTTTGGACAGCCTCTGGAAACACCATATATTTT. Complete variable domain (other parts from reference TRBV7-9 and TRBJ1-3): DTGVSQNPRHKITKRGQNVTFRCDPISEHNRLYWYRQTLGQGPEFLTYFQNEAQLEKSRLLSDRFSAERPKGSFSTLEIQRTEQGDSAMYLCASSFWTASGNTIYFGEGSWLTVV.

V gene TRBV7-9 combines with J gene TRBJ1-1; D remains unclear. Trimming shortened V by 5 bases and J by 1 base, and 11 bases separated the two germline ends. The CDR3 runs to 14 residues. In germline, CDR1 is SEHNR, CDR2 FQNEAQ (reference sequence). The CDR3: CASSRRGGNTEAFF. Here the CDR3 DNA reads TGTGCCAGCAGCCGACGCGGCGGGAACACTGAAGCTTTCTTT.

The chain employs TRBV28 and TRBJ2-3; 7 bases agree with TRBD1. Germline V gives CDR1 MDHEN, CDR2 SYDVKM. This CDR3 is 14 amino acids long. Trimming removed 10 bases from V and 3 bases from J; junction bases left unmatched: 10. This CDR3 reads CATMDRPSTDTQYF. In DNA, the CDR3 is TGTGCCACCATGGACAGGCCTTCAACAGATACGCAGTATTTT.